Below, 22 T cell receptor beta chains from the same sample are listed, as sequenced in a study of shared clonotypes between healthy human individuals (TCRdb year 2020). The library was produced with the immunoSEQ multiplex PCR assay. The source is immuneACCESS, and TCRdb retained only in-frame sequences with V and J called. Part of the clones is not carried over; for the studies checked, unresolved V genes explain less than half of this, and the remainder is unexplained. The sample has approximately 530,000 clones on record, almost 97% of them singletons. The top ten clones comprise 0.06% of the sample. Sequenced input: naive CD4+ T cells sorted from blood. This specimen's cell subset or site label, per the study, means: CD45RA+ positively selected. Receptor source: a woman in her thirties in good health.

This chain connects TRBV5-6 to TRBJ2-7; maybe TRBD1 (6 bases). Trimming took off 4 bases at V and 3 bases at J, with 20 bases between the two ends. Germline CDR1 SGHDT, CDR2 YYEEEE. The CDR3 has 16 residues. CDR3 amino acids: CASSRDTLGGNYEQYF. CDR3 sequence (DNA): TGTGCCAGCAGCAGGGACACCCTCGGAGGAAACTACGAGCAGTACTTC.

The chain links TRBV5-1 to TRBJ2-5; TRBD1 aligns across 7 bases. From germline, CDR1 is SGHRS and CDR2 YFSETQ. There are 13 residues in the CDR3. J was trimmed by 12 bases and V by 0 bases; bases with no gene match: 8. CDR3 DNA: TGCGCCAGCAGCTTGGAGGGTCGACAGGGAGAGTACTTC. This translates into CASSLEGRQGEYF. The full variable domain, in which reference TRBV5-1 and TRBJ2-5 provide the parts outside the CDR3, is KAGVTQTPRYLIKTRGQQVTLSCSPISGHRSVSWYQQTPGQGLQFLFEYFSETQRNKGNFPGRFSGRQFSNSRSEMNVSTLELGDSALYLCASSLEGRQGEYFGPGTRLLVL.

Comment on this clone: It is likely a read error, because the conserved phenylalanine at the end of the CDR3 is missing. The DNA is omitted, as the CDR3 cannot be located on it reliably, and the CDR3 follows TCRdb's listing. The gene calls are TRBV11-3 and TRBJ2-3. The CDR3 length is 9 residues, termini included. Per germline, CDR1 SGHNT and CDR2 YENEEA. The CDR3: CASSLRDAP.

This clone appeared a single time. The chain combines TRBV11-2 with TRBJ2-7, with D hard to call. In germline, CDR1 is SGHAT, CDR2 FQNNGV. V shed 0 bases and J shed 0 bases, with 15 bases lying between them. This CDR3 is 17 amino acids long. CDR3 DNA: TGTGCCAGCAGCTTAGATCGAGTACCGGCATCCTCCTACGAGCAGTACTTC. Translated, it gives CASSLDRVPASSYEQYF.

The chain carries TRBV5-4 and TRBJ1-2, with TRBD1 matching 7 bases. Germline V gives CDR1 SGHNT, CDR2 YYREEE (reference sequence). J was trimmed by 7 bases and V by 4 bases; bases with no gene match: 10. This CDR3 is built from 14 residues. In DNA, the CDR3 is TGTGCCAGCAGCCAAGGGGGCGGGACACGTGGCTACACCTTC. It specifies CASSQGGGTRGYTF. The full variable domain, with the rest looked up from reference TRBV5-4 and TRBJ1-2, is ETGVTQSPTHLIKTRGQQVTLRCSSQSGHNTVSWYQQALGQGPQFIFQYYREEENGRGNFPPRFSGLQFPNYSSELNVNALELDDSALYLCASSQGGGTRGYTFGSGTRLTVV.

This chain joins TRBV6-4 and TRBJ2-2, with D possibly TRBD1 on 5 matching bases. Trimming left V 0 bases short and J 7 bases short, with 15 bases between. Germline CDR1 MRHNA, CDR2 SNTAGT. The CDR3 runs to 16 residues. CDR3 amino acids: CASSDSWKGLHGELFF. CDR3 DNA: TGTGCCAGCAGTGACTCATGGAAGGGGCTTCACGGGGAGCTGTTTTTT.

This clone appeared once. The CDR3 DNA reads as TGTGCCAGCAGCTTAGCGGGGCTGAACACTGAAGCTTTCTTT. Its translation: CASSLAGLNTEAFF. The chain recombines TRBV7-9 with TRBJ1-1; TRBD1 might be the D (5 bases). Germline V CDR1 and CDR2: SEHNR, FQNEAQ (reference sequence). The CDR3 sequence is 14 residues long. V lost 0 bases and J lost 0, with 5 bases in between.

CDR3 in amino acids: CASRGSGEYPGELFF. The CDR3 DNA follows: TGTGCCAGTAGGGGGTCCGGGGAATACCCCGGGGAGCTGTTTTTT. The rearrangement uses TRBV19 and TRBJ2-2; TRBD2 might be the D (5 bases). Trimming pared 6 bases from V and 6 bases from J, leaving 17 bases between. The germline gives CDR1 LNHDA, CDR2 SQIVND (reference sequence). The CDR3 length is 15 residues.

V gene TRBV5-1 combines with J gene TRBJ2-1, with 9 positions matching TRBD2. The CDR3 totals 17 residues. Germline V lookup: CDR1 SGHRS, CDR2 YFSETQ. V lost 0 bases, J lost 8 bases, and 12 bases stayed unmatched. CDR3 in DNA: TGCGCCAGCAGCTTGGGGGGACTAGCCTCGGGTAGGGATGAGCAGTTCTTC. Its translation: CASSLGGLASGRDEQFF.

This chain joins TRBV5-6 and TRBJ1-2; 7 nucleotides match TRBD1. Looked up from germline, CDR1 is SGHDT and CDR2 is YYEEEE. V shed 4 bases, J shed 7 bases, and the junction held 4 bases outside the gene matches. The CDR3 sequence is 12 residues long. The CDR3 here is CASSLGTAGYTF. CDR3 in DNA: TGTGCCAGCAGCCTCGGGACAGCTGGCTACACCTTC.

The chain has TRBV13 and TRBJ2-6; D remains unclear. Germline values: CDR1 PRHDT, CDR2 FYEKMQ (reference sequence). The CDR3 has 15 residues. Trimming took 4 bases from V and 0 from J, leaving 7 bases between them. DNA of the CDR3: TGTGCCAGCAGCTCCCCGCACTCTGGGGCCAACGTCCTGACTTTC. Its translation: CASSSPHSGANVLTF.

The chain links TRBV5-1 to TRBJ2-5; the D call may be TRBD1 or TRBD2 (5 bases each). The CDR3 length is 15 residues. Germline-derived CDR1 and CDR2 are SGHRS and YFSETQ. Trimming took off 0 bases at V and 11 bases at J, with 20 bases between the two ends. The chain's CDR3 is CASSLAEAGSFEQYF. The CDR3 DNA reads TGCGCCAGCAGCTTGGCCGAGGCAGGGAGCTTTGAGCAGTACTTC.

This sequence joins TRBV7-2 and TRBJ2-2, with 8 bases identical to TRBD1. Germline assignment: CDR1 SGHTA and CDR2 FQGNSA. The CDR3 is 14 amino acids. The CDR3 DNA is TGTGGGTCTAAATTGGGACAGGAGACCGGGGAGCTGTTTTTT. Protein sequence: CGSKLGQETGELFF.

The chain couples TRBV10-2 to TRBJ2-7; TRBD2 matches at 10 bases. CDR1 and CDR2 (germline): WSHSY, SAAADI. The CDR3 runs to 14 residues. The V gene end was trimmed by 6 bases and the J gene end by 1 base; junction bases not matched to a gene: 3. This chain's CDR3 is CASRDSGRSYEQYF. The CDR3 DNA reads as TGCGCCAGCAGGGATAGCGGGAGGTCCTACGAGCAGTACTTC.

The V and J genes are TRBV18 and TRBJ2-1, with D possibly matching TRBD2 (7 bases). CDR3 length: 16 amino acids. Germline assignment: CDR1 KGHSH and CDR2 LQKENI. Deletions cut 2 bases from V and 9 bases from J, with 20 bases between. The CDR3 spells CASSPIADGGLSEQFF. CDR3 DNA: TGTGCCAGCTCACCAATAGCTGACGGGGGGCTTAGTGAGCAGTTCTTC. Drawing the rest from reference TRBV18 and TRBJ2-1, the complete variable domain is NAGVMQNPRHLVRRRGQEARLRCSPMKGHSHVYWYRQLPEEGLKFMVYLQKENIIDESGMPKERFSAEFPKEGPSILRIQQVVRGDSAAYFCASSPIADGGLSEQFFGPGTRLTVL.

The CDR3: CASSPSTGTAYSNQPQHF. The CDR3 DNA reads TGTGCCAGCAGTCCCTCCACCGGGACAGCCTATAGCAATCAGCCCCAGCATTTT. The rearrangement links TRBV27 to TRBJ1-5; 7 bases map to TRBD1. Per germline, CDR1 MNHEY and CDR2 SMNVEV (reference sequence). V trimming: 5 bases; J trimming: 0 bases; junction bases outside the gene matches: 13. The CDR3 extends over 18 amino acids.

The V gene is TRBV7-6, the J gene TRBJ2-7, with 9 bases matching TRBD2. The CDR3 loop spans 15 amino acids. With 2 bases clipped from V and 6 bases from J, the junction kept 8 bases outside the gene matches. Germline values: CDR1 SGHVS, CDR2 FNYEAQ. The CDR3 protein is CASSLTLAGYSEQYF. In nucleotides, the CDR3 is TGTGCCAGCAGCTTAACCCTAGCGGGATATTCCGAGCAGTACTTC.

CDR3 sequence: CASSLEGFPGGPDYGYTF. CDR3 DNA sequence: TGCGCCAGCAGCTTGGAAGGGTTCCCGGGGGGCCCCGACTATGGCTACACCTTC. The chain is built from TRBV5-1 and TRBJ1-2; D possibly corresponds to TRBD1 (6 bases). The V and J ends lost 0 bases and 3 bases respectively, with 21 bases between them. The CDR3 extends over 18 amino acids. From germline, CDR1 is SGHRS and CDR2 YFSETQ.

The chain couples TRBV9 to TRBJ2-2; 8 bases are shared with TRBD2. Germline loops: CDR1 SGDLS, CDR2 YYNGEE. There are 18 residues in the CDR3. Trimming cost V 0 bases and J 5 bases; bases outside gene matches: 12. CDR3 bases: TGTGCCAGCAGCGTAGGTTGGAGCGGGAGCCAGATAACCGGGGAGCTGTTTTTT. Translated: CASSVGWSGSQITGELFF.

The chain recombines TRBV21-1 with TRBJ2-1. TRBV21-1 is a pseudogene segment. The CDR3 covers 17 residues. CDR3 sequence (DNA): TGTGCCAGCAGTAAGCGGAGGGGGACACTCCAAACGAATGAGCAGTTCTTC. This sequence encodes CASSKRRGTLQTNEQFF.

The genes are TRBV6-6 and TRBJ2-7; 10 bases agree with TRBD1. The CDR3 has 15 residues. V lost 0 bases, J lost 7 bases, and 6 bases stayed unmatched. Germline CDR1 is MNHNY and CDR2 is SVGAGI (reference sequence). The CDR3 reads CASSYSGQGRWEQYF. CDR3 DNA sequence: TGTGCCAGCAGTTACTCGGGACAGGGGAGATGGGAGCAGTACTTC.

The V call is TRBV11-2, the J call TRBJ2-1, with 12 bases matching TRBD2. The CDR3 totals 16 residues. The V and J ends lost 3 bases and 8 bases, in that order; junction bases with no gene match: 8. Germline V gives CDR1 SGHAT, CDR2 FQNNGV. The CDR3 region is CASSFRLAGEWDEQFF. CDR3 sequence (DNA): TGTGCCAGCAGCTTCCGACTAGCGGGAGAGTGGGATGAGCAGTTCTTC. The whole variable domain, filled in from reference TRBV11-2 and TRBJ2-1, reads EAGVAQSPRYKIIEKRQSVAFWCNPISGHATLYWYQQILGQGPKLLIQFQNNGVVDDSQLPKDRFSAERLKGVDSTLKIQPAKLEDSAVYLCASSFRLAGEWDEQFFGPGTRLTVL.